Below are 20 T cell receptor beta chains sequenced from a single sample in a study of shared clonotypes between healthy human individuals. The method was immunoSEQ multiplex PCR; TCRdb's version includes in-frame clones alone and lacks a portion of them. The sample carries more than 1.2 million clones, 98% recorded once. The sample comprised naive CD4+ T cells sorted from blood. Described subset: CD45RA+ positively selected. The origin of the receptors is a man younger than 45 in good health.

The chain joins TRBV7-8 to TRBJ2-7; 10 bases match TRBD2. The CDR3 extends over 15 amino acids. Germline assignment: CDR1 SGHVS and CDR2 FQNEAQ. The junction had 2 bases not matched to a gene; V was cut back by 1 base and J by 2 bases. The CDR3 sequence: CASSLDSGRAYEQYF. The CDR3 DNA reads as TGTGCCAGCAGCTTAGACAGCGGGAGGGCCTACGAGCAGTACTTC.

The rearrangement joins TRBV15 to TRBJ2-7, with 11 bases lining up with TRBD2. Germline V gene data show CDR1 as LNHNV and CDR2 as YYDKDF (reference sequence). V gave up 1 base and J gave up 2 bases; unmatched junction bases: 7. CDR3 length: 17 residues. The CDR3 reads CATSRGGLADSTYEQYF. The DNA of the CDR3 is TGTGCCACCAGCAGAGGGGGACTAGCGGATTCCACCTACGAGCAGTACTTC.

CDR3 in DNA: TGTGCCTGGAGGATTCCTAGTCAGCCCCAGCATTTT. Translated: CAWRIPSQPQHF. The chain couples TRBV30 to TRBJ1-5; unclear D gene. CDR1 is GTSNPN and CDR2 is SVGIG in the germline V gene (reference sequence). Trimming removed 3 bases from V and 6 bases from J, with 9 bases in between. This CDR3 has 12 amino acids. Combining the CDR3 with reference TRBV30 and TRBJ1-5 gives the whole variable domain SQTIHQWPATLVQPVGSPLSLECTVEGTSNPNLYWYRQAAGRGLQLLFYSVGIGQISSEVPQNLSASRPQDRQFILSSKKLLLSDSGFYLCAWRIPSQPQHFGDGTRLSIL.

The CDR3 DNA reads as TGTGCCAGCAGCTTATTGTCGCACGCAACCTACGAGCAGTACTTC. Its protein is CASSLLSHATYEQYF. The chain is built from TRBV7-9 and TRBJ2-7; D call uncertain. The CDR3 totals 15 residues. Germline values: CDR1 SEHNR, CDR2 FQNEAQ (reference sequence). Trimming stripped 2 bases from V and 2 bases from J, with 13 bases between. The full variable domain, with the rest looked up from reference TRBV7-9 and TRBJ2-7, is DTGVSQNPRHKITKRGQNVTFRCDPISEHNRLYWYRQTLGQGPEFLTYFQNEAQLEKSRLLSDRFSAERPKGSFSTLEIQRTEQGDSAMYLCASSLLSHATYEQYFGPGTRLTVT.

The J gene is TRBJ2-1, the V gene TRBV12-5, with 8 bases aligning to TRBD1. CDR3 size: 17 residues. Germline assignment: CDR1 LGHNT and CDR2 FRNRAP. V was pared by 0 bases and J by 3 bases, with 7 bases of the junction left unmatched. As DNA, the CDR3 is TGTGCTAGTGGTTTGGTCCACGGGACAGGAGGCTACAATGAGCAGTTCTTC. It yields the protein CASGLVHGTGGYNEQFF.

CDR3 protein: CASSQRLNEKLFF. CDR3 nucleotides: TGCGCCAGCAGTCAACGCCTCAATGAAAAACTGTTTTTT. The V gene is TRBV10-1, the J gene TRBJ1-4; D is undetermined. The CDR3 has 13 amino acids. The germline V gene has CDR1 WNHNN and CDR2 SYGVQD (reference sequence). V lost 5 bases and J lost 5, with 9 bases in between.

This chain connects TRBV5-1 to TRBJ2-7; D is ambiguous. The V gene's germline CDR1 is SGHRS and CDR2 YFSETQ. V was trimmed by 0 bases and J by 0 bases, leaving 13 bases between them. This CDR3 has 16 residues. For the CDR3, the DNA is TGCGCCAGCAGCTTGGACCCTGTACTGAGCTCCTACGAGCAGTACTTC. Translation: CASSLDPVLSSYEQYF. Using reference TRBV5-1 and TRBJ2-7 for the parts outside the CDR3, the full variable domain is KAGVTQTPRYLIKTRGQQVTLSCSPISGHRSVSWYQQTPGQGLQFLFEYFSETQRNKGNFPGRFSGRQFSNSRSEMNVSTLELGDSALYLCASSLDPVLSSYEQYFGPGTRLTVT.

This chain connects TRBV27 to TRBJ2-7; D ambiguous. The germline gives CDR1 MNHEY, CDR2 SMNVEV (reference sequence). V lost 5 bases and J lost 0, with 17 bases in between. This CDR3 spans 16 amino acids. CDR3 coding DNA: TGTGCCAGCAGTCCCTATGGTAACACGGACTCCTACGAGCAGTACTTC. This encodes CASSPYGNTDSYEQYF.

The chain carries TRBV10-1 and TRBJ2-5; a weak D match, TRBD1 (6 bases). The germline CDR1 and CDR2 sequences are WNHNN and SYGVQD (reference sequence). This CDR3 has 15 residues. Trimming removed 0 bases from V and 4 bases from J, with 12 bases in between. For the CDR3, the DNA is TGCGCCAGCAGTGAGTCTCTAGGGGGAGCAGAGACCCAGTACTTC. Amino acids: CASSESLGGAETQYF.

The chain joins TRBV28 to TRBJ2-3; TRBD2 is a possible D gene (6 bases). The CDR3 sequence is 15 residues long. Trimming removed 2 bases from V and 0 bases from J, with 9 bases in between. CDR1 is MDHEN and CDR2 is SYDVKM in the germline V gene. The CDR3 DNA reads TGTGCCAGCAGTTTACTCGGGACTAGCACAGATACGCAGTATTTT. Its translation: CASSLLGTSTDTQYF.

Regarding this clone: At one boundary the junction diverges from the germline segment, which might be a read error. V and J are TRBV7-9 and TRBJ1-1, with D perhaps TRBD1 (5 bases). This CDR3 is 16 amino acids long. The germline CDR1 and CDR2 sequences are SEHNR and FQNEAQ (reference sequence). The chain's CDR3 is CASSLGDGGPNTEAFF. CDR3 bases: TGTGCCAGCAGTTTAGGGGACGGGGGACCGAACACTGAAGCTTTCTTT.

This CDR3 is CASSQHMGEEPYNEQFF. The CDR3 nucleotides read TGCGCCAGCAGCCAACACATGGGCGAAGAGCCGTACAATGAGCAGTTCTTC. The chain combines TRBV4-1 with TRBJ2-1; D is uncertain. V was cut by 2 bases and J by 4 bases, with 18 bases left in between. CDR3 length: 17 amino acids. Per germline, CDR1 MGHRA and CDR2 YSYEKL.

As to this clone: Other DNA sequences in this specimen translate into the identical CDR3. CDR3 in DNA: TGTGCCAGCAGTTTATTTTTGGGACGGAGCTACGAGCAGTACTTC. Its protein is CASSLFLGRSYEQYF. This rearrangement joins TRBV27 to TRBJ2-7; D might be TRBD1 or TRBD2, each matching 5 bases. The germline V and J ends were trimmed by 1 base and 3 bases, with 13 bases remaining between them. Germline V gene lookup returns CDR1 MNHEY and CDR2 SMNVEV (reference sequence). The CDR3 is 15 amino acids.

V gene TRBV11-1 combines with J gene TRBJ2-7, with D possibly being TRBD2 (5 bases). The V gene lost 1 base and the J gene lost 3 bases, with 10 bases spanning the gap. This CDR3 is 14 amino acids long. Germline-derived CDR1 and CDR2 are SGHAT and FQDESV (reference sequence). This CDR3 is CASSLVGLDYEQYF. DNA for the CDR3: TGTGCCAGCAGCTTAGTAGGACTCGACTACGAGCAGTACTTC.

As to this clone: Within the sample, other DNA sequences also encode this same CDR3. V and J are TRBV18 and TRBJ2-6; D may be TRBD1 (5 bases). Trimming took 6 bases from V and 0 from J, leaving 9 bases between them. The germline V gene encodes CDR1 KGHSH and CDR2 LQKENI. The CDR3 has 15 amino acids. DNA of the CDR3: TGTGCCAGCTCCCCGACAGCCTCTGGGGCCAACGTCCTGACTTTC. Protein: CASSPTASGANVLTF.

The chain couples TRBV7-2 to TRBJ1-5; 9 bases line up with TRBD1. The CDR3 extends over 15 amino acids. The trim removed 5 bases at V and 6 bases at J, leaving 8 bases unmatched. The germline gives CDR1 SGHTA, CDR2 FQGNSA. The CDR3 is CASSPRTGVGQPQHF. CDR3 bases: TGTGCCAGCAGCCCCCGGACAGGGGTGGGTCAGCCCCAGCATTTT.

V and J are TRBV19 and TRBJ2-1, with D possibly being TRBD1 (6 bases). Germline lookup yields CDR1 LNHDA and CDR2 SQIVND (reference sequence). CDR3 length: 16 amino acids. The V gene lost 3 bases and the J gene lost 0 bases, with 12 bases spanning the gap. The CDR3 here is CASSMRQAPSYNEQFF. CDR3 coding DNA: TGTGCCAGTAGTATGAGACAGGCCCCCTCCTACAATGAGCAGTTCTTC. Full variable domain (outside the CDR3, taken from reference TRBV19 and TRBJ2-1): DGGITQSPKYLFRKEGQNVTLSCEQNLNHDAMYWYRQDPGQGLRLIYYSQIVNDFQKGDIAEGYSVSREKKESFPLTVTSAQKNPTAFYLCASSMRQAPSYNEQFFGPGTRLTVL.

The V gene is TRBV9, the J gene TRBJ2-1; D is uncertain. Germline V gives CDR1 SGDLS, CDR2 YYNGEE. V shed 7 bases and J shed 2 bases, with 16 bases lying between them. The CDR3 has 15 residues. The CDR3 is CASGPSGPPYNEQFF. CDR3 DNA sequence: TGTGCCAGCGGACCCTCCGGACCTCCCTACAATGAGCAGTTCTTC.

Comment on this clone: Other DNA sequences in this sample translate to the same CDR3. This rearrangement joins TRBV28 to TRBJ1-2, with no clear D. Germline-derived CDR1 and CDR2 are MDHEN and SYDVKM. There are 11 residues in the CDR3. The V gene lost 2 bases and the J gene lost 8 bases, with 6 bases spanning the gap. CDR3 amino acids: CASSLVGGYTF. The DNA for the CDR3 is TGTGCCAGCAGTTTAGTTGGGGGCTACACCTTC.

This chain uses TRBV30 with TRBJ1-1; D remains ambiguous. This CDR3 spans 14 amino acids. Germline loops: CDR1 GTSNPN, CDR2 SVGIG (reference sequence). Trimming stripped 1 base from V and 7 bases from J, with 16 bases between. The CDR3 reads CAWSGLSEGGEAFF. CDR3 nucleotide sequence: TGTGCCTGGAGTGGACTCTCTGAAGGTGGTGAAGCTTTCTTT.